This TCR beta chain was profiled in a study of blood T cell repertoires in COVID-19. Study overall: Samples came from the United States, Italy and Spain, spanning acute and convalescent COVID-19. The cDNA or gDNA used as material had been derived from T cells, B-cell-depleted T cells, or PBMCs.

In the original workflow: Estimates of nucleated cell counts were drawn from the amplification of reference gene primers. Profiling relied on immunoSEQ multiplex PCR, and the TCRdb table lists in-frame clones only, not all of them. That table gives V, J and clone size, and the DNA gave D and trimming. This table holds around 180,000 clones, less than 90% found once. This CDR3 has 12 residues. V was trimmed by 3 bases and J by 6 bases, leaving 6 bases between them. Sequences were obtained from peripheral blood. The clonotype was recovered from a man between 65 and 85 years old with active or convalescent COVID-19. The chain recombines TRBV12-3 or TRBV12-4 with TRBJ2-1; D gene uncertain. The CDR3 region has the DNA TGTGCCAGCAGTTTGGCCCCCAATGAGCAGTTCTTC. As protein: CASSLAPNEQFF.